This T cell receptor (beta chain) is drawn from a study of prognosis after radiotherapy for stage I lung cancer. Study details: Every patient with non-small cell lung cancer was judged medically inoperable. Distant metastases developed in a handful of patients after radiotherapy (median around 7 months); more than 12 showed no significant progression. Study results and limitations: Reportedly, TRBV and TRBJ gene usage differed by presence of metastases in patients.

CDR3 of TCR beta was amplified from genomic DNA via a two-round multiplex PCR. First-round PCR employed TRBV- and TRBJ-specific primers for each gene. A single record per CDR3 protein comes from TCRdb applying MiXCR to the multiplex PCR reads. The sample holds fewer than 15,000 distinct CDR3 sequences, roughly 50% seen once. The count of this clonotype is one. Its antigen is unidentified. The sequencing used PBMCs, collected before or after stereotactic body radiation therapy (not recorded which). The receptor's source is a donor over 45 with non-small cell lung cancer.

For the CDR3, the DNA is TGCAGCGTTAGTGGACAGGGCAGAAACACCATATATTTT. The encoded protein is CSVSGQGRNTIYF. This chain connects TRBV29-1 to TRBJ1-3; TRBD1 agrees at 8 bases. This CDR3 spans 13 amino acids. Trimming cost V 5 bases and J 5 bases; bases outside gene matches: 5. Germline lookup yields CDR1 SQVTM and CDR2 ANQGSEA.